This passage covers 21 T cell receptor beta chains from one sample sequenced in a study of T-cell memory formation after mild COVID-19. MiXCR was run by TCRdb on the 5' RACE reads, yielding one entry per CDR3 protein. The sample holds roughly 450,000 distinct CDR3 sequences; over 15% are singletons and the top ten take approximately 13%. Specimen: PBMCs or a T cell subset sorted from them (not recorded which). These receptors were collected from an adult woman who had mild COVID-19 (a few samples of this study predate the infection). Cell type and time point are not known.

This CDR3 reads CASSRMNTEAFF. The CDR3 bases are TGTGCCAGCAGCCGCATGAACACTGAAGCTTTCTTT. The genes are TRBV7-9 and TRBJ1-1; D unclear. Germline-derived CDR1 and CDR2 are SEHNR and FQNEAQ (reference sequence). This CDR3 contains 12 residues. Trimming pared 5 bases from V and 0 bases from J, leaving 4 bases between.

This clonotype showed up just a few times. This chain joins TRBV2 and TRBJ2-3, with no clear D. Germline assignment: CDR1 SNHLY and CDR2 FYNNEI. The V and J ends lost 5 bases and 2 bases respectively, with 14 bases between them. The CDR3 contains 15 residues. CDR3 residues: CASSQYSSPTDTQYF. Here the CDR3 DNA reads TGTGCCAGCAGTCAATACAGCTCCCCCACAGATACGCAGTATTTT.

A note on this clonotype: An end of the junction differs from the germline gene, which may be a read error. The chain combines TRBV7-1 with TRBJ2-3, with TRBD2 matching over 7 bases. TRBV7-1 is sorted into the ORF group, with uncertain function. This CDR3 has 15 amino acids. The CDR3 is CASSSAGMSTDTQYF. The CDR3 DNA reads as TGCGCCAGCAGCTCAGCGGGGATGAGCACAGATACGCAGTATTTT.

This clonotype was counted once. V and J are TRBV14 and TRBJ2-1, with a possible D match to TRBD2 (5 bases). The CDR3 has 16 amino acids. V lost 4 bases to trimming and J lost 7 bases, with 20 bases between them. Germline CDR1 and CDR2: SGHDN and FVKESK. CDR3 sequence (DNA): TGTGCCAGCAGCCCAGGTCCCTGGGGAGTTCGGAATGAGCAGTTCTTC. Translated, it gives CASSPGPWGVRNEQFF.

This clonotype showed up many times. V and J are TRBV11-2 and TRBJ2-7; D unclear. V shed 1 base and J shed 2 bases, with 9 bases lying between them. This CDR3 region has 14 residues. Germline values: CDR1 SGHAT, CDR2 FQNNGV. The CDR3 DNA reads TGTGCCAGCAGCTTAGTGTCGGCACCCTACGAGCAGTACTTC. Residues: CASSLVSAPYEQYF.

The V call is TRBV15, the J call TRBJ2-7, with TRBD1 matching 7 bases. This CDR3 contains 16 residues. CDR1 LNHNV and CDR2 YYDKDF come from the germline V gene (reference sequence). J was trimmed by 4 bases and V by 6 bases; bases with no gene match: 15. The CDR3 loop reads CATSSYRGSPTYEQYF. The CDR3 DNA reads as TGTGCCACCAGTTCCTACAGGGGTTCGCCGACTTACGAGCAGTACTTC. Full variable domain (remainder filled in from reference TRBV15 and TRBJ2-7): DAMVIQNPRYQVTQFGKPVTLSCSQTLNHNVMYWYQQKSSQAPKLLFHYYDKDFNNEADTPDNFQSRRPNTSFCFLDIRSPGLGDTAMYLCATSSYRGSPTYEQYFGPGTRLTVT.

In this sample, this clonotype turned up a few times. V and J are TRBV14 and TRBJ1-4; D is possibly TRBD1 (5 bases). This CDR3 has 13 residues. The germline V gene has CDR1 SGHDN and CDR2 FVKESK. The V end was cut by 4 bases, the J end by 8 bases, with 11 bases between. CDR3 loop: CASSPGLREKLFF. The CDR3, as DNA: TGTGCCAGCAGCCCAGGGTTGCGAGAAAAACTGTTTTTT.

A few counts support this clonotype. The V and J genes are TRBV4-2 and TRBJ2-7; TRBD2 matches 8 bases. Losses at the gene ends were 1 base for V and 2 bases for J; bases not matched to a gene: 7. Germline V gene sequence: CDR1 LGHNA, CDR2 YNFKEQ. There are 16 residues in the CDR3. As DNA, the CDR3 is TGTGCCAGCAGCCAAGGCGGGACTAGAGGAACCTACGAGCAGTACTTC. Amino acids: CASSQGGTRGTYEQYF.

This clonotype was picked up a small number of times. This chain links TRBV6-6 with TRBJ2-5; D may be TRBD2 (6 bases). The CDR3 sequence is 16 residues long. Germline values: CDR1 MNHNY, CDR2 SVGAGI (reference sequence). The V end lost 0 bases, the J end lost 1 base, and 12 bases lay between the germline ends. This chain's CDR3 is CASSYSSRGPQETQYF. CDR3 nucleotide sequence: TGTGCCAGCAGTTACTCGTCGCGGGGCCCCCAAGAGACCCAGTACTTC.

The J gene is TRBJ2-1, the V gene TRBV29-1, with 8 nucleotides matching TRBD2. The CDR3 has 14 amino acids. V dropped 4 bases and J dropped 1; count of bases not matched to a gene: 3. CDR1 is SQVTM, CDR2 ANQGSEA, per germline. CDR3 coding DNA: TGCAGCGTTGTGGGCGGGGGGTCCTACAATGAGCAGTTCTTC. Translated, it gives CSVVGGGSYNEQFF.

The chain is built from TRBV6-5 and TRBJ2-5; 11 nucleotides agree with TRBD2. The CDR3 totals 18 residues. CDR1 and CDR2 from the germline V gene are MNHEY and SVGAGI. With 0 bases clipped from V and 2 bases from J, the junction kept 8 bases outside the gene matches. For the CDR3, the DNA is TGTGCCAGCAGTTACTCGATAGCGGGAGGGCCGCTTCAAGAGACCCAGTACTTC. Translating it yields CASSYSIAGGPLQETQYF.

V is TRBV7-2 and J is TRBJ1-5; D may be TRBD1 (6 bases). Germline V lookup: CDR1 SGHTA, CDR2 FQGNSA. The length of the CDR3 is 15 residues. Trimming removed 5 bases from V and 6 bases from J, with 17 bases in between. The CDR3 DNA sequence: TGTGCCAGCAGCCCAAGGGGGGACTTGAGTCAGCCCCAGCATTTT. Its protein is CASSPRGDLSQPQHF.

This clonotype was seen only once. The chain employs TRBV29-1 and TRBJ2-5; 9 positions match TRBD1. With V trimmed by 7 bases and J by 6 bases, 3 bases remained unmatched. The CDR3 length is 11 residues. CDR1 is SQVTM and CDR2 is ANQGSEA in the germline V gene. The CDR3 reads CSATGGKTQYF. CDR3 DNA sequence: TGCAGCGCCACAGGGGGCAAGACCCAGTACTTC.

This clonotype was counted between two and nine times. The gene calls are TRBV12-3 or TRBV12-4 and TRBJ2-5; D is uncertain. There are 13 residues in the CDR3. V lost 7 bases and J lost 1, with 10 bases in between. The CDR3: CASTLRSQETQYF. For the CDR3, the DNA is TGTGCCAGCACCCTCCGGAGCCAAGAGACCCAGTACTTC.

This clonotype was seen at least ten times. CDR3 nucleotides: TGTGCCAGCAGCTTGTTGACTAGTTTTGTGGATACGCAGTATTTT. Amino acid sequence: CASSLLTSFVDTQYF. The chain is built from TRBV5-5 and TRBJ2-3, with D tentatively TRBD2 (6 bases). V lost 1 base and J lost 6, with 15 bases in between. This CDR3 has 15 residues. Per the germline V gene, CDR1 is SGHKS and CDR2 is YYEKEE (reference sequence).

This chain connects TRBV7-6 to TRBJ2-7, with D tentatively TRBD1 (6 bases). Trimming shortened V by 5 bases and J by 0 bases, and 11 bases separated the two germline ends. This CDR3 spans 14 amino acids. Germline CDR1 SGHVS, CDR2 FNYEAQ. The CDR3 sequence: CASSGQPSSYEQYF. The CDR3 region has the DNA TGTGCCAGCAGCGGACAGCCCAGCTCCTACGAGCAGTACTTC.

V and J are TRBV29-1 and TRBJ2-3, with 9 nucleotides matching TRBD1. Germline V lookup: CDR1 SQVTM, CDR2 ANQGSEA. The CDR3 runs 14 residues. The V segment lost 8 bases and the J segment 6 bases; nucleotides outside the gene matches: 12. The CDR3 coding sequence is TGCAGCTACAGGGGGGCCGGGACAGGGGATACGCAGTATTTT. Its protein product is CSYRGAGTGDTQYF.

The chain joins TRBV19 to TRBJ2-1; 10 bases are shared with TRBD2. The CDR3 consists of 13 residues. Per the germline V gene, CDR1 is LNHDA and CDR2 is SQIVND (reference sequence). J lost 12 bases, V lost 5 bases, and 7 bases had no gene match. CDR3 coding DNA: TGTGCCAGTAGTGAGCGGGAGGGCCTTCTGCAGTTCTTC. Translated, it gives CASSEREGLLQFF.

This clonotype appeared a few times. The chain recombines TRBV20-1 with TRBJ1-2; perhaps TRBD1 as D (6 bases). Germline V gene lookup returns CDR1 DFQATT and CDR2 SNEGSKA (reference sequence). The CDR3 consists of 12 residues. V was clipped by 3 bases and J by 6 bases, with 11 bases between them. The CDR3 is CSARPRGHGYTF. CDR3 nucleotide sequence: TGCAGTGCTAGGCCCAGGGGCCATGGCTACACCTTC.

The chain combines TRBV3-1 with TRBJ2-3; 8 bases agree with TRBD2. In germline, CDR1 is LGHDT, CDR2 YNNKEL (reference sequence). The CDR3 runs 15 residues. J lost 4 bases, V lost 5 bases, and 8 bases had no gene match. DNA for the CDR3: TGTGCCAGCAGCTCCCAAGCGGGGGTACCAGATACGCAGTATTTT. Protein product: CASSSQAGVPDTQYF.

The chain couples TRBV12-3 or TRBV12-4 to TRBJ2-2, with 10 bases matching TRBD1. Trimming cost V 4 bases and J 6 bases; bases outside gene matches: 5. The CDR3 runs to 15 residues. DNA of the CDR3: TGTGCCAGCAGTTCCGACAGGGGGCATTCCGGGGAGCTGTTTTTT. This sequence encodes CASSSDRGHSGELFF.